These 16 T cell receptor beta chains share one sample of origin, sequenced in a study of T cell clonotyping in hematopoietic cell transplantation (dated by TCRdb to the early 2020s). The time point label of this sample denotes: recipient sample about 28 days before transplant, after cytoreduction. Libraries were prepared through the immunoSEQ multiplex PCR assay. TCRdb's version of the immuneACCESS table is confined to in-frame rearrangements and falls short of the full clone set. An unresolved V gene accounts for under half of the shortfall where checked; the remainder is of unknown origin. In this sample the table shows 15,000 to 20,000 clones, roughly 80% of which occur a single time. The ten top clones hold over 15% of the sample. The sequencing used peripheral blood mononuclear cells, collected before stem cell transplant. These receptors came from a man between 60 and 70 years old with acute myeloid leukemia. Some clones in this sample may be carry-over from other donors' samples.

The rearrangement uses TRBV27 and TRBJ2-4; TRBD2 matches 8 bases. The CDR3 is made up of 14 amino acids. CDR1 and CDR2 from the germline V gene are MNHEY and SMNVEV (reference sequence). The ends lost 6 bases at V and 1 base at J; junction bases unmatched: 2. This CDR3 reads CASRSGGAKNIQYF. CDR3 coding DNA: TGTGCCAGCAGGTCGGGGGGGGCCAAAAACATTCAGTACTTC.

The CDR3 protein is CASSTYRGDNSPLHF. The CDR3, as DNA: TGTGCCAGCAGTACCTACAGGGGGGACAATTCACCCCTCCACTTT. J is TRBJ1-6 and V is TRBV6-4; 8 nucleotides line up with TRBD1. Germline values: CDR1 MRHNA, CDR2 SNTAGT. Germline trimming cut 5 bases from V and 7 bases from J; bases unmatched to any gene: 7. This CDR3 spans 15 amino acids.

This clone occurred a few times. The rearrangement joins TRBV4-3 to TRBJ2-3; possibly TRBD2 for D (6 bases). This CDR3 spans 15 amino acids. The V end lost 5 bases, the J end lost 0 bases, and 12 bases lay between the germline ends. Germline V gives CDR1 LGHNA, CDR2 YSLEER. The CDR3 loop is CASSGGLSSTDTQYF. The CDR3 DNA follows: TGCGCCAGCAGCGGGGGACTGTCTAGCACAGATACGCAGTATTTT.

The rearrangement uses TRBV2 and TRBJ1-2; no clear D gene. V lost 6 bases and J lost 4, with 12 bases in between. The germline V gene encodes CDR1 SNHLY and CDR2 FYNNEI. The CDR3 has 13 amino acids. CDR3: CASSVDGFYGYTF. CDR3 nucleotides: TGTGCCAGCAGCGTTGACGGATTCTATGGCTACACCTTC.

V is TRBV7-9 and J is TRBJ2-2, with a weak D call TRBD2 (5 bases). This CDR3 spans 14 amino acids. CDR1 is SEHNR, CDR2 FQNEAQ, per germline (reference sequence). V shed 1 base and J shed 6 bases, with 9 bases lying between them. The CDR3 here is CASSLDLAPGELFF. The CDR3 nucleotides read TGTGCCAGCAGCTTAGATCTAGCTCCCGGGGAGCTGTTTTTT.

The CDR3 is CASSRGSGLYNSPLHF. The DNA for the CDR3 is TGTGCCAGCAGCCGAGGGTCAGGATTATATAATTCACCCCTCCACTTT. The V call is TRBV13, the J call TRBJ1-6; D unclear. This CDR3 is built from 16 residues. Trimming took 5 bases from V and 4 from J, leaving 15 bases between them. Germline lookup yields CDR1 PRHDT and CDR2 FYEKMQ (reference sequence).

The genes are TRBV10-1 and TRBJ1-2; D possibly corresponds to TRBD1 (6 bases). Trimming removed 3 bases from V and 2 bases from J, with 19 bases in between. This CDR3 spans 17 amino acids. Germline CDR1 and CDR2: WNHNN and SYGVQD (reference sequence). The CDR3 here is CASSETSVGGGNYGYTF. DNA of the CDR3: TGCGCCAGCAGTGAAACAAGTGTAGGGGGAGGCAACTATGGCTACACCTTC.

The chain combines TRBV19 with TRBJ2-1; TRBD2 aligns across 7 bases. V lost 6 bases to trimming and J lost 3 bases; unmatched junction nucleotides: 8. Germline V lookup: CDR1 LNHDA, CDR2 SQIVND (reference sequence). The CDR3 is 15 amino acids. The DNA of the CDR3 is TGTGCCAGTAGATATGCGGGGGTAAACTACAATGAGCAGTTCTTC. This encodes CASRYAGVNYNEQFF.

The chain uses TRBV30 and TRBJ2-1; 7 nucleotides align to TRBD1. V shed 2 bases, J shed 7 bases, and the junction held 8 bases outside the gene matches. The V gene's germline CDR1 is GTSNPN and CDR2 SVGIG (reference sequence). This CDR3 comprises 14 residues. The CDR3 is CAWSRGLRGNEQFF. The CDR3 DNA reads as TGTGCCTGGAGTAGGGGGCTACGTGGGAATGAGCAGTTCTTC.

The rearrangement links TRBV7-8 to TRBJ1-1, with 7 bases aligning to TRBD1. The germline V gene encodes CDR1 SGHVS and CDR2 FQNEAQ. The CDR3 is 18 amino acids. J was trimmed by 1 base and V by 2 bases; bases with no gene match: 13. As DNA, the CDR3 is TGTGCCAGCAGCTTACCGTCAACAGGGGTCGTTAGGAACACTGAAGCTTTCTTT. Translating it yields CASSLPSTGVVRNTEAFF.

CDR3 nucleotides: TGTGCCTGGAGTGCCCCATACTACGAGCAGTACTTC. It yields the protein CAWSAPYYEQYF. The chain is built from TRBV30 and TRBJ2-7; D uncertain. Trimming removed 1 base at V and 3 bases at J, with 7 bases between. The CDR3 is 12 amino acids. From germline, CDR1 is GTSNPN and CDR2 SVGIG (reference sequence).

This chain links TRBV27 with TRBJ2-5; 8 bases line up with TRBD2. Germline trimming cut 4 bases from V and 2 bases from J; bases unmatched to any gene: 6. The CDR3 contains 15 residues. From germline, CDR1 is MNHEY and CDR2 SMNVEV (reference sequence). The CDR3 is CASSYGTGGQETQYF. CDR3 nucleotides: TGTGCCAGCAGTTACGGGACGGGAGGGCAAGAGACCCAGTACTTC.

The chain has TRBV11-2 and TRBJ2-7; no reliable D call. CDR3 length: 13 amino acids. CDR1 is SGHAT, CDR2 FQNNGV, per germline. The germline V and J ends were trimmed by 2 bases and 4 bases, with 9 bases remaining between them. CDR3 protein: CASSLNLKYEQYF. The CDR3 DNA reads TGTGCCAGCAGCTTAAATCTGAAATACGAGCAGTACTTC. Using reference TRBV11-2 and TRBJ2-7 for the parts outside the CDR3, the full variable domain is EAGVAQSPRYKIIEKRQSVAFWCNPISGHATLYWYQQILGQGPKLLIQFQNNGVVDDSQLPKDRFSAERLKGVDSTLKIQPAKLEDSAVYLCASSLNLKYEQYFGPGTRLTVT.

The CDR3, as DNA: TGTGCCAGCAGCTTTTCAGGTTTGAACACTGAAGCTTTCTTT. Its protein product is CASSFSGLNTEAFF. This rearrangement joins TRBV11-1 to TRBJ1-1, with D unclear. V was shortened by 3 bases and J by 0 bases, with 8 bases between the two germline ends. Germline CDR1 reads SGHAT; CDR2 reads FQDESV (reference sequence). The CDR3 consists of 14 residues.

This chain connects TRBV27 to TRBJ2-1, with a tentative D call TRBD2 (6 bases). Germline values: CDR1 MNHEY, CDR2 SMNVEV (reference sequence). V was trimmed by 2 bases and J by 4 bases, leaving 12 bases between them. The CDR3 sequence is 15 residues long. The CDR3 region has the DNA TGTGCCAGCAGTTTAGGCTTAGCGGTGTACAATGAGCAGTTCTTC. Amino acid sequence: CASSLGLAVYNEQFF.

J is TRBJ2-7 and V is TRBV30; D remains ambiguous. Germline V gene data show CDR1 as GTSNPN and CDR2 as SVGIG (reference sequence). Trimming removed 5 bases from V and 3 bases from J, with 23 bases in between. The CDR3 sequence is 16 residues long. The CDR3: CAWSLGGPSTIYEQYF. The CDR3 coding sequence is TGTGCCTGGTCCTTAGGTGGCCCCTCAACTATCTACGAGCAGTACTTC.